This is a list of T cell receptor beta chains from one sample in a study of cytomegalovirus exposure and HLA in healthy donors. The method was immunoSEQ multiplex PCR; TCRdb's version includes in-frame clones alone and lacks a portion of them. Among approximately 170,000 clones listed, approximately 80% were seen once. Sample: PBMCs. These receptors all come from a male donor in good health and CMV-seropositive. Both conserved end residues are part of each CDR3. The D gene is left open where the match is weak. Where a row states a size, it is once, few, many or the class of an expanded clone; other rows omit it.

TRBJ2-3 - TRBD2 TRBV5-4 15 CASSLELAGSDTQYF TGTGCCAGCAGCTTGGAACTAGCGGGCTCAGATACGCAGTATTTT
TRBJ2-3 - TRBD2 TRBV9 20 CASSVGGASGGLLSTDTQYF TGTGCCAGCAGCGTAGGAGGGGCTAGCGGGGGGCTTTTGAGCACAGATACGCAGTATTTT
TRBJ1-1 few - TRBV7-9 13 CASSSGTNTEAFF TGTGCCAGCAGCTCCGGTACGAACACTGAAGCTTTCTTT
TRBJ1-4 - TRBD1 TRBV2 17 CASSELSGPGTGEKLFF TGTGCCAGCAGTGAATTATCCGGACCCGGGACAGGGGAAAAACTGTTTTTT
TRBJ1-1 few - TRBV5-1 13 CASRQGWNTEAFF TGCGCCAGCAGGCAGGGGTGGAACACTGAAGCTTTCTTT
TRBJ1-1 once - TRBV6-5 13 CASGEQVSEVTFF TGTGCCAGCGGGGAACAGGTATCTGAAGTGACTTTCTTT
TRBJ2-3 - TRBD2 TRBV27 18 CASSSLGLAEIRTDTQYF TGTGCCAGCAGTTCATTGGGACTAGCGGAGATACGCACAGATACGCAGTATTTT
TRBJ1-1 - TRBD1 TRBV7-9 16 CASSPRTGAKNTEAFF TGTGCCAGCAGCCCTCGGACAGGGGCTAAGAACACTGAAGCTTTCTTT
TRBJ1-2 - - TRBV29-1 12 CSVERENYGYTF TGCAGCGTTGAAAGGGAGAACTATGGCTACACCTTC
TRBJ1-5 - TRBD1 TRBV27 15 CASSPYAGGNEPQHF TGTGCCAGCAGTCCATACGCAGGGGGGAATGAACCCCAGCATTTT
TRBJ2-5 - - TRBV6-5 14 CASSYSTGQETQYF TGTGCCAGCAGTTACTCGACGGGGCAAGAGACCCAGTACTTC
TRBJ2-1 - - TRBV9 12 CATNPAYNEQFF TGTGCCACCAACCCAGCCTACAATGAGCAGTTCTTC
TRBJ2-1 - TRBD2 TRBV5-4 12 CASSTQRGEQFF TGTGCCAGCAGCACCCAGCGGGGGGAACAGTTCTTC
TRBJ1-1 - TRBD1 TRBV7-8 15 CASSPRDRAITEAFF TGTGCCAGCAGCCCCAGGGACAGGGCCATCACTGAAGCTTTCTTT
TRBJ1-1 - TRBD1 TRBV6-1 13 CASRDRVGTEAFF TGTGCCAGCCGGGACAGGGTAGGAACTGAAGCTTTCTTT
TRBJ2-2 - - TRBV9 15 CASSLVGADTGELFF TGTGCCAGCAGCCTGGTAGGGGCGGACACCGGGGAGCTGTTTTTT
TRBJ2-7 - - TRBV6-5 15 CASSAGFGRSYEQYF TGTGCCAGCTCAGCAGGGTTCGGCCGCTCCTACGAGCAGTACTTC